These 22 T cell receptor beta chains were sequenced from one sample in a study of T cells after posttransplantation cyclophosphamide (dated by TCRdb to the mid-2010s). Libraries were constructed by the immunoSEQ multiplex PCR assay. In its TCRdb copy, this immuneACCESS table keeps in-frame sequences only and misses some clones. Where compared with another copy, unresolved V genes explain less than half of these, and the others have no known cause. The table shows about 25,000 clones here, with no singletons. The ten largest clonotypes hold about 2% of the sample. What this sample's treatment or condition label stands for: high-dose cyclophosphamide on days +3 and +4 as single-agent GVHD prophylaxis. For conditioning, the PTCy patients got busulfan and fludarabine, then a related or unrelated marrow graft, followed by cyclophosphamide on days +3 and +4. Sequencing used PBMCs, obtained after allogeneic stem cell transplant with posttransplant cyclophosphamide. These receptors came from a male patient in his late teens or twenties who received an allogeneic stem cell transplant from a related donor, was CMV-positive, and had no GVHD. Following a transplant, some T lymphocytes may have been derived from the graft donor.

The chain couples TRBV5-6 to TRBJ2-2; D is possibly TRBD2 (5 bases). There are 16 residues in the CDR3. Germline CDR1 SGHDT, CDR2 YYEEEE. Trimming left V 0 bases short and J 0 bases short, with 9 bases between. The CDR3 coding sequence is TGTGCCAGCAGCTTGGTCCGGGGTACGAACACCGGGGAGCTGTTTTTT. It translates to CASSLVRGTNTGELFF. The full variable domain, rest sourced from reference TRBV5-6 and TRBJ2-2, is DAGVTQSPTHLIKTRGQQVTLRCSPKSGHDTVSWYQQALGQGPQFIFQYYEEEERQRGNFPDRFSGHQFPNYSSELNVNALLLGDSALYLCASSLVRGTNTGELFFGEGSRLTVL.

This clone has ten or more counts. The V call is TRBV4-1, the J call TRBJ2-1; 8 bases align to TRBD1. The length of the CDR3 is 18 residues. The V and J ends lost 1 base and 5 bases, in that order; junction bases with no gene match: 13. Germline CDR1 and CDR2: MGHRA and YSYEKL. The CDR3 DNA follows: TGCGCCAGCAGCCAAGGTCGCGGCGACAGGGGCCTAGACAATGAGCAGTTCTTC. Translation gives CASSQGRGDRGLDNEQFF.

This clone was recorded many times. CDR3 coding DNA: TGTGCCAGCAGCGCGGGACTAGCTCATTACGAGCAGTACTTC. Its translation is CASSAGLAHYEQYF. The V and J genes are TRBV9 and TRBJ2-7; 9 bases fit TRBD2. J lost 4 bases, V lost 3 bases, and 5 bases had no gene match. Germline-derived CDR1 and CDR2 are SGDLS and YYNGEE. The CDR3 extends over 14 amino acids.

This clone was detected many times. This chain's CDR3 is CASSGTGGNQPQHF. Here the CDR3 DNA reads TGTGCCAGCAGTGGGACAGGGGGTAATCAGCCCCAGCATTTT. This rearrangement joins TRBV2 to TRBJ1-5; 10 nucleotides align to TRBD1. This CDR3 region has 14 residues. Germline CDR1 and CDR2: SNHLY and FYNNEI. V lost 4 bases, J lost 4 bases, and 1 base stayed unmatched. The complete variable domain, with remaining parts taken from reference TRBV2 and TRBJ1-5, reads EPEVTQTPSHQVTQMGQEVILRCVPISNHLYFYWYRQILGQKVEFLVSFYNNEISEKSEIFDDQFSVERPDGSNFTLKIRSTKLEDSAMYFCASSGTGGNQPQHFGDGTRLSIL.

This clone was observed many times. This sequence joins TRBV5-1 and TRBJ1-4, with D perhaps TRBD1 (6 bases). The CDR3 has 16 residues. Germline lookup yields CDR1 SGHRS and CDR2 YFSETQ. V was trimmed by 1 base and J by 5 bases, leaving 15 bases between them. CDR3 region: CASSLLRPGANEKLFF. CDR3 bases: TGCGCCAGCAGCTTGTTGAGGCCAGGGGCGAATGAAAAACTGTTTTTT.

This clone was recorded many times. This rearrangement joins TRBV7-3 to TRBJ2-2; 9 bases agree with TRBD2. After removal of 2 bases from V and 7 bases from J, the junction contained 5 bases not matched to a gene. The CDR3 has 15 amino acids. Germline CDR1 reads SGHTA; CDR2 reads FQGTGA. This chain's CDR3 is CASSLVAGVGGELFF. CDR3 DNA sequence: TGTGCCAGCAGCTTAGTAGCGGGAGTAGGCGGGGAGCTGTTTTTT.

This clone was counted at least ten times. The V call is TRBV7-3, the J call TRBJ2-5, with TRBD2 identical over 8 bases. This CDR3 region has 15 residues. The trim removed 5 bases at V and 4 bases at J, leaving 9 bases unmatched. CDR1 is SGHTA and CDR2 is FQGTGA in the germline V gene. The chain's CDR3 is CASSAFGGAGETQYF. The CDR3 DNA follows: TGTGCCAGCAGCGCGTTCGGGGGGGCCGGAGAGACCCAGTACTTC.

In its sample, this clone was seen many times. Relative to the germline gene, one junction end is altered; a read error may explain this. The J gene is TRBJ1-3, the V gene TRBV15; 10 nucleotides line up with TRBD1. The CDR3 is 15 amino acids. CDR1 is LNHNV and CDR2 is YYDKDF in the germline V gene (reference sequence). The CDR3 coding sequence is TGTGCCACCAGCGGAGACAGGGGGCTCGGAAACACCATATATTTT. It specifies CATSGDRGLGNTIYF.

The chain couples TRBV2 to TRBJ2-3; D is possibly TRBD1 (6 bases). Germline V gene sequence: CDR1 SNHLY, CDR2 FYNNEI. With 3 bases removed from V and 0 bases from J, the gap between germline ends came to 22 bases. The CDR3 is 19 amino acids. DNA for the CDR3: TGTGCCAGCAGTGACCTCCGGACAGAGACTATTATTAGCACAGATACGCAGTATTTT. Translated, it gives CASSDLRTETIISTDTQYF.

In its sample, this clone was seen many times. This chain joins TRBV20-1 and TRBJ2-5; D gene ambiguous. CDR1 and CDR2 from the germline V gene are DFQATT and SNEGSKA (reference sequence). Trimming left V 3 bases short and J 5 bases short, with 4 bases between. The CDR3 runs 10 residues. The CDR3 DNA sequence: TGCAGTGCTAGGAGTGAGACCCAGTACTTC. Encoded protein: CSARSETQYF.

Ten or more counts support this clone. This chain uses TRBV5-6 with TRBJ2-5, with D unclear. The germline CDR1 and CDR2 sequences are SGHDT and YYEEEE. V was trimmed by 2 bases and J by 1 base, leaving 12 bases between them. This CDR3 has 15 residues. This CDR3 is CASSFILAGQETQYF. Here the CDR3 DNA reads TGTGCCAGCAGCTTTATCTTAGCTGGCCAAGAGACCCAGTACTTC.

A few counts support this clone. This rearrangement joins TRBV21-1 to TRBJ2-5; TRBD1 was called by the table and not checked on the DNA. TRBV21-1 is a listed pseudogene. The CDR3 loop spans 17 amino acids. The CDR3: CASTGFPGQGRQETQYF. The CDR3, as DNA: TGTGCCAGCACTGGATTTCCGGGACAGGGTAGGCAAGAGACCCAGTACTTC.

Many counts were recorded for this clone. The rearrangement uses TRBV6-1 and TRBJ2-2; maybe TRBD2 (5 bases). This CDR3 has 14 amino acids. With 8 bases removed from V and 4 bases from J, the gap between germline ends came to 14 bases. Germline V gene data show CDR1 as MNHNS and CDR2 as SASEGT. CDR3: CASRLDGLTGELFF. For the CDR3, the DNA is TGTGCCAGCCGCCTTGACGGACTCACCGGGGAGCTGTTTTTT.

This clone was seen many times. This chain uses TRBV19 with TRBJ1-2; D is uncertain. The CDR3 spans 13 residues. The V end lost 6 bases, the J end lost 7 bases, and 15 bases lay between the germline ends. Germline CDR1 is LNHDA and CDR2 is SQIVND (reference sequence). CDR3 coding DNA: TGTGCCAGTAGCCAGACCGGAGGTTCTGGCTACACCTTC. This translates into CASSQTGGSGYTF.

This clone showed up many times. The CDR3 is CASSSYSEGYEQYF. The CDR3 region has the DNA TGTGCCAGCAGCTCATACAGCGAGGGTTACGAGCAGTACTTC. The V call is TRBV5-4, the J call TRBJ2-7; TRBD2 is a possible D gene (5 bases). CDR1 is SGHNT and CDR2 is YYREEE in the germline V gene (reference sequence). This CDR3 region has 14 residues. V lost 3 bases to trimming and J lost 4 bases, with 14 bases between them. Supplemented by reference TRBV5-4 and TRBJ2-7, the full variable domain reads ETGVTQSPTHLIKTRGQQVTLRCSSQSGHNTVSWYQQALGQGPQFIFQYYREEENGRGNFPPRFSGLQFPNYSSELNVNALELDDSALYLCASSSYSEGYEQYFGPGTRLTVT.

This clone showed up many times. The chain couples TRBV15 to TRBJ2-5, with a tentative D call TRBD2 (5 bases). Germline V CDR1 and CDR2: LNHNV, YYDKDF (reference sequence). Between the trimmed V and J ends, which lost 3 bases and 7 bases, there was a span of 6 bases. The CDR3 loop spans 11 amino acids. For the CDR3, the DNA is TGTGCCACCAGCAGCGAGGGGACCCAGTACTTC. It yields the protein CATSSEGTQYF.

This clone occurred many times. The V gene is TRBV6-5, the J gene TRBJ2-7, with 7 bases that match TRBD1. The V segment lost 2 bases and the J segment 2 bases; nucleotides outside the gene matches: 3. CDR1 MNHEY and CDR2 SVGAGI come from the germline V gene. This CDR3 comprises 14 residues. The CDR3 spells CASSYGDSTYEQYF. Written as DNA, the CDR3 is TGTGCCAGCAGTTACGGGGACAGCACCTACGAGCAGTACTTC.

At least ten counts were recorded for this clone. The chain couples TRBV4-1 to TRBJ2-2, with D possibly TRBD1 on 5 matching bases. This CDR3 is built from 18 residues. Per the germline V gene, CDR1 is MGHRA and CDR2 is YSYEKL. V was clipped by 1 base and J by 6 bases, with 21 bases between them. The CDR3 DNA sequence: TGCGCCAGCAGCCAAGCGATGTTACGTCAGGGTATCGCCGGGGAGCTGTTTTTT. This sequence encodes CASSQAMLRQGIAGELFF.

This clone was detected ten times or more. The chain is built from TRBV5-8 and TRBJ2-5, with 11 bases identical to TRBD2. The V segment lost 5 bases and the J segment 3 bases; nucleotides outside the gene matches: 3. Germline V gene data show CDR1 as SGHTS and CDR2 as YDEGEE. The CDR3 consists of 14 residues. As DNA, the CDR3 is TGTGCCAGCAGTTCGACTAGCGGGGAAGAGACCCAGTACTTC. Its translation: CASSSTSGEETQYF.

This clone was recorded at least ten times. The V and J genes are TRBV10-3 and TRBJ1-5; TRBD1 might be the D (5 bases). This CDR3 is built from 15 residues. The ends were cut back, 6 bases at V and 5 bases at J, with 17 bases in the middle. Germline V gene lookup returns CDR1 ENHRY and CDR2 SYGVKD. Written as DNA, the CDR3 is TGTGCCATCAGCTCTCTCGGGGGTAGTTATCAGCCCCAGCATTTT. It is translated as CAISSLGGSYQPQHF.

This clone was seen at least ten times. The gene calls are TRBV18 and TRBJ2-7; no clear D. Germline-derived CDR1 and CDR2 are KGHSH and LQKENI. The CDR3 spans 17 residues. V was clipped by 2 bases and J by 3 bases, with 20 bases between them. CDR3 nucleotides: TGTGCCAGCTCACCAGGCTCCCAGAAAAATTATCACTACGAGCAGTACTTC. Its translation is CASSPGSQKNYHYEQYF.

Ten or more counts support this clone. V usage is TRBV27 and J usage is TRBJ2-6; 9 bases match TRBD1. The J segment lost 2 bases and the V segment lost 2 bases, leaving 4 bases of the junction unmatched. The CDR3 covers 17 residues. Germline V gives CDR1 MNHEY, CDR2 SMNVEV (reference sequence). The CDR3 sequence is CASSLRQGGAGANVLTF. For the CDR3, the DNA is TGTGCCAGCAGTTTAAGACAGGGGGGGGCTGGGGCCAACGTCCTGACTTTC. Using reference TRBV27 and TRBJ2-6 for the parts outside the CDR3, the full variable domain is EAQVTQNPRYLITVTGKKLTVTCSQNMNHEYMSWYRQDPGLGLRQIYYSMNVEVTDKGDVPEGYKVSRKEKRNFPLILESPSPNQTSLYFCASSLRQGGAGANVLTFGAGSRLTVL.